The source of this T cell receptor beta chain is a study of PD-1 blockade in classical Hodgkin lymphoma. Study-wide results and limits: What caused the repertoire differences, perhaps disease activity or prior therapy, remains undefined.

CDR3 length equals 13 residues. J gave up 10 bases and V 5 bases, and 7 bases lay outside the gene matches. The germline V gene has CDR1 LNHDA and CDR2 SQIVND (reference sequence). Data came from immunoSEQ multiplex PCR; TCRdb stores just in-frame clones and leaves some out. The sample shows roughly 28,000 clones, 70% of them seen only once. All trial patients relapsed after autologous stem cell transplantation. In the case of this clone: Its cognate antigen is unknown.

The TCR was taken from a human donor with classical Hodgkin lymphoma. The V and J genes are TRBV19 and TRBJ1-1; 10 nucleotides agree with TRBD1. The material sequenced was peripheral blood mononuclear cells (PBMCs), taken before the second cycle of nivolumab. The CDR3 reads CASSFLGQGGAFF. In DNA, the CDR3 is TGTGCCAGTAGTTTCCTTGGACAGGGGGGAGCTTTCTTT.